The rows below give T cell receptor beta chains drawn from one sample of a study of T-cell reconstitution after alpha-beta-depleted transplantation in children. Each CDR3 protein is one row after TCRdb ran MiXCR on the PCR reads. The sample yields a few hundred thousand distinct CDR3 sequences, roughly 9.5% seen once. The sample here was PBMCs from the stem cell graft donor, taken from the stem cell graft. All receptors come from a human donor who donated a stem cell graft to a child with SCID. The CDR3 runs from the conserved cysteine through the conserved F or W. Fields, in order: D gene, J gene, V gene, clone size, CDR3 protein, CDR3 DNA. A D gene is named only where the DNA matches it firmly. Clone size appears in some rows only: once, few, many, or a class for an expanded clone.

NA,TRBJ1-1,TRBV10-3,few,CAISREGKNTEAFF,TGTGCCATCAGCAGGGAAGGAAAGAACACTGAAGCTTTCTTT
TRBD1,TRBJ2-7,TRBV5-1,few,CASSAGQGSGEQYF,TGCGCCAGCAGCGCTGGACAGGGATCTGGCGAGCAGTACTTC
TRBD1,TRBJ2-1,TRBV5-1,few,CASSPGQSYNEQFF,TGCGCCAGCAGCCCGGGACAGTCTTACAATGAGCAGTTCTTC
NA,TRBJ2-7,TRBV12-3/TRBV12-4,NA,CASSQPRGGTYEQYF,TGTGCCAGCAGCCAACCCCGGGGAGGAACCTACGAGCAGTACTTC
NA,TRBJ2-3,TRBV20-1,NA,CSASGGDTTPTDTQYF,TGCAGTGCCTCAGGAGGGGACACAACGCCCACAGATACGCAGTATTTT
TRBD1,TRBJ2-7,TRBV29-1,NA,CSADTGVEQYF,TGCAGCGCCGACACAGGGGTCGAGCAGTACTTC
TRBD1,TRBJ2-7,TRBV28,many,CASRTAQGALSYEQYF,TGTGCCAGCAGAACTGCACAGGGGGCCCTCTCCTACGAGCAGTACTTC
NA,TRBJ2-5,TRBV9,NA,CASSAGALDGETQYF,TGTGCCAGCAGCGCGGGGGCCCTCGACGGAGAGACCCAGTACTTC
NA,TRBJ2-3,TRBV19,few,CASHIGAGSTDTQYF,TGTGCCAGTCACATTGGGGCAGGGAGCACAGATACGCAGTATTTT
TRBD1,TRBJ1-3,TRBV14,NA,CASSQDLNRGGNTIYF,TGTGCCAGCAGCCAAGATCTTAACAGGGGAGGAAACACCATATATTTT
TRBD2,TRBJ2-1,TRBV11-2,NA,CASSLGSSSGLTYNEQFF,TGTGCCAGCAGCTTAGGTTCGTCTAGCGGATTGACCTACAATGAGCAGTTCTTC
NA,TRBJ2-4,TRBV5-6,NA,CASSSAGGYGENIQYF,TGTGCCAGCAGCTCGGCTGGGGGGTACGGGGAAAACATTCAGTACTTC
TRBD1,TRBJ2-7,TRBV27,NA,CANNRGRVSDEQYF,TGTGCCAATAACAGGGGGCGAGTCAGCGACGAGCAGTACTTC
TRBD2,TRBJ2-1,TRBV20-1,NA,CSAGTSGISEQFF,TGCAGTGCTGGGACTAGCGGGATCTCTGAGCAGTTCTTC
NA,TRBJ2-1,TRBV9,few,CASSEGGGLWEQFF,TGTGCCAGCAGCGAGGGGGGGGGACTCTGGGAGCAGTTCTTC
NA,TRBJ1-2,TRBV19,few,CASSPPSYGYTF,TGTGCCAGTAGTCCCCCGAGTTATGGCTACACCTTC
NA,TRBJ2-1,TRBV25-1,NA,CASSEYFSDEQFF,TGTGCCAGCAGTGAATATTTCTCCGATGAGCAGTTCTTC
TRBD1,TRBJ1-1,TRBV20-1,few,CSAVSGGRPEAFF,TGCAGTGCCGTCTCAGGGGGCCGGCCTGAAGCTTTCTTT
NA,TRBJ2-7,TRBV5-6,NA,CASSLAGALSSYEQYF,TGTGCCAGCAGCTTGGCAGGGGCCCTCAGCTCCTACGAGCAGTACTTC
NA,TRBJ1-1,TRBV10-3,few,CAISTGPPNTEAFF,TGTGCCATCAGTACAGGGCCCCCGAACACTGAAGCTTTCTTT
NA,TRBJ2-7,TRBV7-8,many,CASSWRGSYEQYF,TGTGCCAGCAGCTGGCGGGGCTCCTACGAGCAGTACTTC
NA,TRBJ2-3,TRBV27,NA,CASEGRNTDTQYF,TGTGCCAGCGAGGGCAGGAACACAGATACGCAGTATTTT
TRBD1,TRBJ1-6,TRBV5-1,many,CASRRGQGRYDSPLHF,TGCGCCAGCAGGCGCGGACAGGGCCGCTATGATTCACCCCTCCACTTT
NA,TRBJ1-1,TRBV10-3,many,CASHHVGNTEAFF,TGTGCCAGCCATCACGTGGGGAACACTGAAGCTTTCTTT
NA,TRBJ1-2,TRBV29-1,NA,CSVEDRAYGYTF,TGCAGCGTTGAAGACAGGGCCTATGGCTACACCTTC
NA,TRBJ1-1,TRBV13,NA,CASRVQALKTEAFF,TGTGCCAGCCGGGTGCAGGCCCTGAAAACTGAAGCTTTCTTT
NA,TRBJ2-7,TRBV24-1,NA,CATSIASGFSLNEQYF,TGTGCCACCAGTATCGCCTCCGGGTTTAGTTTGAACGAGCAGTACTTC
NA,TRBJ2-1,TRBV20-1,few,CSARGLFWGATSYNEQFF,TGCAGTGCTAGAGGGTTATTTTGGGGGGCGACCTCCTACAATGAGCAGTTCTTC
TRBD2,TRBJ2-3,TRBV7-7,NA,CASSLRGGPADTQYF,TGTGCCAGCAGCCTGCGGGGGGGCCCGGCAGATACGCAGTATTTT
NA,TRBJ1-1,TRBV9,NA,CASSARGETEAFF,TGTGCCAGCAGCGCCAGGGGAGAGACTGAAGCTTTCTTT
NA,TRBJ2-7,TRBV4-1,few,CASSQDRGYYEQYF,TGCGCCAGCAGCCAAGATCGAGGGTACTACGAGCAGTACTTC
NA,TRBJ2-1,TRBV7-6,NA,CASSLGIDEQFF,TGTGCCAGCAGCTTGGGGATTGATGAGCAGTTCTTC
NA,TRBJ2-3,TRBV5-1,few,CASSPDSGYTDTQYF,TGCGCCAGCAGCCCGGACAGTGGGTACACAGATACGCAGTATTTT
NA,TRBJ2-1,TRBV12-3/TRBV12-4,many,CASSLEGWNEQFF,TGTGCCAGCAGTTTAGAGGGTTGGAATGAGCAGTTCTTC
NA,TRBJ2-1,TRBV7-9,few,CASSPGQQQFF,TGTGCCAGCAGCCCAGGACAGCAGCAGTTCTTC
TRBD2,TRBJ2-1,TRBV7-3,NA,CASSIGTSGANEQFF,TGTGCCAGCAGCATCGGGACTAGCGGGGCTAATGAGCAGTTCTTC
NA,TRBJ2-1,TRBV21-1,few,CASSKASRGAQEQFF,TGTGCCAGCAGCAAAGCGTCTAGAGGGGCTCAGGAGCAGTTCTTC
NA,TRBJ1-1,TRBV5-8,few,CASLRNTEAFF,TGTGCCAGCCTGAGGAACACTGAAGCTTTCTTT
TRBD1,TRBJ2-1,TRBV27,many,CASRPGQGTYNEQFF,TGTGCCAGCAGACCGGGACAGGGAACCTACAATGAGCAGTTCTTC
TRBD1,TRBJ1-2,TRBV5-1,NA,CASSPTGASYGYTF,TGCGCCAGCAGCCCGACAGGGGCATCCTATGGCTACACCTTC
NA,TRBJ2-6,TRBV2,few,CASSLLGAISGANVLTF,TGTGCCAGCAGTCTTCTGGGGGCAATTTCTGGGGCCAACGTCCTGACTTTC
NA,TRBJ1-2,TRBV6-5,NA,CASTFNGGLGYGYTF,TGTGCCAGCACCTTTAACGGGGGGTTGGGCTATGGCTACACCTTC
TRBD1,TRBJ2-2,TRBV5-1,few,CASSQTGDGTGELFF,TGCGCCAGCAGCCAGACAGGGGACGGCACCGGGGAGCTGTTTTTT
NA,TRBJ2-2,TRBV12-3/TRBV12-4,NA,CASTLQTTWELFF,TGTGCCAGCACTCTACAGACCACCTGGGAGCTGTTTTTT
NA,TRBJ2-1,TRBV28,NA,CASSSLAGADNEQFF,TGTGCCAGCAGTTCGCTCGCGGGGGCCGACAATGAGCAGTTCTTC
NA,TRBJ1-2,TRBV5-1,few,CASRPDALYGYTF,TGCGCCAGCAGACCAGACGCGCTCTATGGCTACACCTTC
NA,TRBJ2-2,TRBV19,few,CASRTALNTGELFF,TGTGCCAGTAGGACGGCTTTAAACACCGGGGAGCTGTTTTTT
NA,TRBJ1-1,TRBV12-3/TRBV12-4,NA,CASSLRSGITEAFF,TGTGCCAGCAGTTTGCGCTCTGGGATCACTGAAGCTTTCTTT
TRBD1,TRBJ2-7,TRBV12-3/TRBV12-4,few,CASRPGQGSYEQYF,TGTGCCAGCAGGCCGGGACAGGGTTCCTACGAGCAGTACTTC
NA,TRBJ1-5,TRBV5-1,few,CASSKVGGGQPQHF,TGCGCCAGCAGCAAGGTCGGGGGCGGTCAGCCCCAGCATTTT
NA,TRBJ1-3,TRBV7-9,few,CASQGSGNTIYF,TGTGCCAGCCAGGGATCTGGAAACACCATATATTTT
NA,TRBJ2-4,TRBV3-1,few,CASSQGDDIQYF,TGTGCCAGCAGCCAAGGCGATGACATTCAGTACTTC
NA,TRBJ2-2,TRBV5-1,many,CASSLTGFSNTGELFF,TGCGCCAGCAGCTTAACAGGATTTTCGAACACCGGGGAGCTGTTTTTT
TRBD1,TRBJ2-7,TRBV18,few,CASSPFETGQSYEQYF,TGTGCCAGCTCACCCTTCGAGACGGGACAGTCCTACGAGCAGTACTTC
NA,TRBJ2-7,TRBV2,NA,CATRGTVYEQYF,TGTGCCACGCGCGGGACCGTCTACGAGCAGTACTTC